In its sample, the clone carrying this T cell receptor (beta chain) was seen many times. The antigen is unknown. The V end was cut by 5 bases, the J end by 2 bases, with 13 bases between. Germline-derived CDR1 and CDR2 are MNHNS and SASEGT. There are 14 residues in the CDR3. The sample originates from a study of identical twins. Study-level findings and limits: Conclusions rested on cross-sectional statistics rather than following the same donors. Fewer insertions characterized abundant cord blood beta clonotypes, whereas memory repertoires showed none. For out-of-frame beta sequences, excess twin sharing was weaker. Zero-insertion results could be subject to partial confounding by invariant MAIT and iNKT cells.

TCRdb ran MiXCR on the 5' RACE reads and lists one entry per CDR3 protein. The repertoire includes 570,000 or so distinct CDR3 sequences, 9.5% to 10% of them detected once, and approximately 3% sits in the top ten. These records were also assigned to another study, of yellow fever vaccine responses in identical twins.

This clonotype was sampled from a woman under 30 in good health. The specimen sequenced was PBMCs. The rearrangement links TRBV6-1 to TRBJ2-7; D unresolved. The CDR3 nucleotides read TGTGCCAGCAGTATCCAGGCGTCCACCTACGAGCAGTACTTC. Translated, it gives CASSIQASTYEQYF.